The 9 T cell receptor beta chains reported below all come from one sample, sequenced in a study of CD4 T cells in relation to SARS-CoV-2 and coronaviruses (dated by TCRdb to the early 2020s). No antigen has been assigned to these receptors. Preparation of the library involved the immunoSEQ multiplex PCR assay. TCRdb's version of the immuneACCESS table is confined to in-frame rearrangements and falls short of the full clone set. An unresolved V gene accounts for under half of the shortfall where checked; the remainder is of unknown origin. This sample holds about 19,000 clones; around four fifths were observed only once. Roughly 25% of the sample is taken by the ten largest. CD4+ T cells from unexposed donors were collected before the COVID-19 pandemic (2011-2018). After approximately 11 days of culture, CD4+ T cells were isolated with the EasySep CD4+ T cell isolation kit. Sequenced sample: CD4+ T cells from PBMCs, cultured in vitro. The receptor source for this set is a human donor in good health.

The chain employs TRBV14 and TRBJ1-2, with D perhaps matching TRBD1 (5 bases). Germline CDR1 SGHDN, CDR2 FVKESK. The CDR3 is 14 residues long. V was trimmed by 0 bases and J by 7 bases, leaving 12 bases between them. As DNA, the CDR3 is TGTGCCAGCAGCCAAGATCCTCGGGGGGGTGGCTACACCTTC. Its translation is CASSQDPRGGGYTF.

The chain has TRBV25-1 and TRBJ2-2, with D unresolved. There are 13 residues in the CDR3. The germline V and J ends were trimmed by 6 bases and 2 bases, with 7 bases remaining between them. Per germline, CDR1 MGHDK and CDR2 SYGVNS. CDR3 sequence: CASRSINTGELFF. The CDR3 bases are TGTGCCAGCAGGTCGATAAACACCGGGGAGCTGTTTTTT.

The rearrangement links TRBV6-5 to TRBJ2-7, with D possibly matching TRBD2 (6 bases). Trimming removed 2 bases from V and 6 bases from J, with 20 bases in between. This CDR3 has 16 residues. CDR1 is MNHEY and CDR2 is SVGAGI in the germline V gene. CDR3 sequence: CASSYLWARGLGEQYF. The CDR3 DNA is TGTGCCAGCAGTTACCTTTGGGCGCGGGGTTTGGGCGAGCAGTACTTC.

V is TRBV2 and J is TRBJ2-5, with D unclear. The length of the CDR3 is 14 residues. V lost 4 bases and J 1 base, leaving 10 bases between the germline ends. CDR1 and CDR2 from the germline V gene are SNHLY and FYNNEI. The CDR3 DNA is TGTGCCAGCAGTGTCACAGCTTTCCAAGAGACCCAGTACTTC. Protein sequence: CASSVTAFQETQYF.

The table lists this clone with a few counts. This sequence joins TRBV5-1 and TRBJ2-1; TRBD2 might be the D (5 bases). Trimming left V 9 bases short and J 4 bases short, with 17 bases between. CDR1 SGHRS and CDR2 YFSETQ come from the germline V gene. There are 14 residues in the CDR3. Here the CDR3 DNA reads TGCGCCACCTCGGAGCGGAGCCGTTACAATGAGCAGTTCTTC. It is translated as CATSERSRYNEQFF.

The CDR3 loop is CSVRVPIKDTQYF. In DNA form, the CDR3 reads TGCAGCGTGAGGGTTCCTATAAAGGATACGCAGTATTTT. The chain recombines TRBV29-1 with TRBJ2-3, with D possibly TRBD2 on 5 matching bases. The CDR3 has 13 residues. Deletions cut 6 bases from V and 6 bases from J, with 16 bases between. Per germline, CDR1 SQVTM and CDR2 ANQGSEA.

V gene TRBV19 combines with J gene TRBJ2-5; 12 bases align to TRBD2. V lost 3 bases and J lost 5; bases outside the gene matches: 4. The germline V gene encodes CDR1 LNHDA and CDR2 SQIVND (reference sequence). The CDR3 consists of 15 residues. DNA of the CDR3: TGTGCCAGTAGTATCAGACTAGCGGGAGTGGAGACCCAGTACTTC. It encodes CASSIRLAGVETQYF.

This clone was detected a few times. The chain couples TRBV19 to TRBJ1-5; no clear D. CDR3 length: 14 residues. V shed 3 bases and J shed 7 bases, with 13 bases lying between them. Germline values: CDR1 LNHDA, CDR2 SQIVND (reference sequence). The CDR3 loop reads CASSIWGDDQPQHF. The CDR3 DNA is TGTGCCAGTAGTATCTGGGGTGACGACCAGCCCCAGCATTTT.

This clone showed up just once. The chain recombines TRBV14 with TRBJ1-2; a weak D match, TRBD1 (6 bases). Germline lookup yields CDR1 SGHDN and CDR2 FVKESK. CDR3 size: 14 residues. V lost 4 bases and J 2 bases, leaving 11 bases between the germline ends. Here the CDR3 DNA reads TGTGCCAGCAGCCCTTTGACAGGCAACTATGGCTACACCTTC. Protein: CASSPLTGNYGYTF. The variable domain in full, with the rest retrieved from reference TRBV14 and TRBJ1-2, is EAGVTQFPSHSVIEKGQTVTLRCDPISGHDNLYWYRRVMGKEIKFLLHFVKESKQDESGMPNNRFLAERTGGTYSTLKVQPAELEDSGVYFCASSPLTGNYGYTFGSGTRLTVV.